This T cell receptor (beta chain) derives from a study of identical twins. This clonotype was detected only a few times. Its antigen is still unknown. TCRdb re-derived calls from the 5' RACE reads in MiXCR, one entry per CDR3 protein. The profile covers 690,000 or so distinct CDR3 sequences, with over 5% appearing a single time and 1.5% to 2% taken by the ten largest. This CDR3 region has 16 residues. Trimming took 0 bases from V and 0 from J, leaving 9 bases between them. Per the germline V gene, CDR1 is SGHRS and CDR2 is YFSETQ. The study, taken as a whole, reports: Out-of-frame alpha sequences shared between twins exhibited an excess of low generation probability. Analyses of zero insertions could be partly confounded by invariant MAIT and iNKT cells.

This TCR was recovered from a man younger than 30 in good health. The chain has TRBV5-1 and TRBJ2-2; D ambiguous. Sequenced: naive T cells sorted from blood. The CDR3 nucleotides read TGCGCCAGCAGCTTGGTGCCCCAACCGAACACCGGGGAGCTGTTTTTT. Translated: CASSLVPQPNTGELFF.